These 21 T cell receptor beta chains share one sample of origin, sequenced in a study of blood T cell repertoires in COVID-19. Some clones are missing from TCRdb's copy, which holds only in-frame ones; the method was immunoSEQ multiplex PCR. The sample lists about 250,000 clones; approximately 89% were seen once. Input material: peripheral blood. All receptors derive from a woman in her twenties or thirties with COVID-19, enrolled during active disease.

The chain recombines TRBV5-1 with TRBJ2-2, with TRBD1 as a possible D gene (7 bases). CDR1 and CDR2 from the germline V gene are SGHRS and YFSETQ. V was trimmed by 5 bases and J by 5 bases, leaving 16 bases between them. The CDR3 is made up of 15 amino acids. CDR3 loop: CASSRGTAQTGELFF. The CDR3 DNA reads TGCGCCAGCAGTCGGGGGACAGCCCAAACCGGGGAGCTGTTTTTT.

The chain recombines TRBV18 with TRBJ1-1; 10 positions match TRBD1. With V trimmed by 3 bases and J by 3 bases, 10 bases remained unmatched. CDR1 and CDR2 from the germline V gene are KGHSH and LQKENI. This CDR3 has 17 amino acids. This CDR3 is CASSPPGQGGGYTEAFF. CDR3 nucleotides: TGTGCCAGCTCACCCCCTGGACAGGGGGGAGGGTACACTGAAGCTTTCTTT.

V and J are TRBV28 and TRBJ1-2; D not resolved. The V end was cut by 6 bases, the J end by 4 bases, with 12 bases between. This CDR3 is 13 amino acids long. Germline lookup yields CDR1 MDHEN and CDR2 SYDVKM. The CDR3 DNA reads as TGTGCCAGCAGCTCACTCGCTGGCTATGGCTACACCTTC. This sequence encodes CASSSLAGYGYTF.

The chain links TRBV11-2 to TRBJ2-4, with TRBD1 matching over 7 bases. The CDR3 length is 17 residues. Germline V lookup: CDR1 SGHAT, CDR2 FQNNGV. The V gene end was trimmed by 8 bases and the J gene end by 8 bases; junction bases not matched to a gene: 21. The CDR3 reads CASLCTGANGLVYIQYF. The CDR3 DNA reads TGTGCCAGCCTTTGTACAGGGGCAAACGGATTAGTATACATTCAGTACTTC. Full variable domain (missing parts from reference TRBV11-2 and TRBJ2-4): EAGVAQSPRYKIIEKRQSVAFWCNPISGHATLYWYQQILGQGPKLLIQFQNNGVVDDSQLPKDRFSAERLKGVDSTLKIQPAKLEDSAVYLCASLCTGANGLVYIQYFGAGTRLSVL.

The chain recombines TRBV10-3 with TRBJ1-2, with TRBD1 matching over 9 bases. The germline gives CDR1 ENHRY, CDR2 SYGVKD. With V trimmed by 5 bases and J by 0 bases, 4 bases remained unmatched. The CDR3 contains 15 residues. CDR3 in amino acids: CAISQGQGANYGYTF. The CDR3 DNA is TGTGCCATCAGTCAGGGACAGGGAGCTAACTATGGCTACACCTTC.

V usage is TRBV9 and J usage is TRBJ1-4; 9 bases agree with TRBD1. Germline V gene sequence: CDR1 SGDLS, CDR2 YYNGEE. V lost 5 bases to trimming and J lost 10 bases; unmatched junction nucleotides: 6. This CDR3 is built from 13 residues. This CDR3 is CASRGDRDGKLFF. The CDR3 DNA follows: TGTGCCAGCAGGGGGGACAGGGACGGAAAACTGTTTTTT.

CDR3 in DNA: TGTGCCAGCTCACCAGATGGGAGCTCCTACGAGCAGTACGTC. Translation: CASSPDGSSYEQYV. J is TRBJ2-7 and V is TRBV18; possible D gene TRBD2, 5 bases. CDR3 size: 14 residues. With 2 bases removed from V and 0 bases from J, the gap between germline ends came to 8 bases. Germline-derived CDR1 and CDR2 are KGHSH and LQKENI.

V gene TRBV27 combines with J gene TRBJ2-1; 8 bases align to TRBD2. The V gene end was trimmed by 10 bases and the J gene end by 8 bases; junction bases not matched to a gene: 10. From germline, CDR1 is MNHEY and CDR2 SMNVEV (reference sequence). This CDR3 spans 13 amino acids. The CDR3 DNA follows: TGTGCCACTCACCCCGGGGGGGTTGATGAGCAGTTCTTC. Translating gives CATHPGGVDEQFF.

The chain combines TRBV28 with TRBJ1-2; 11 bases map to TRBD1. The CDR3 sequence is 17 residues long. V lost 4 bases and J lost 3; bases outside the gene matches: 10. Germline V gene data show CDR1 as MDHEN and CDR2 as SYDVKM. The DNA for the CDR3 is TGTGCCAGCAGTTCATCGGGACAGGGGGGGTCCTACTATGGCTACACCTTC. Amino acid sequence: CASSSSGQGGSYYGYTF.

Only a few counts were recorded for this clone. The rearrangement uses TRBV28 and TRBJ2-5, with TRBD2 matching 9 bases. With 7 bases clipped from V and 4 bases from J, the junction kept 16 bases outside the gene matches. The CDR3 length is 17 residues. Germline-derived CDR1 and CDR2 are MDHEN and SYDVKM. This CDR3 is CASTPVGGGAVGETQYF. The CDR3 region has the DNA TGTGCCAGCACCCCCGTGGGCGGGGGGGCCGTGGGAGAGACCCAGTACTTC.

As DNA, the CDR3 is TGTGCCAGCAGCTTAGGGGTCGGAGGAAATTCACCCCTCCACTTT. This codes for CASSLGVGGNSPLHF. The chain uses TRBV7-9 and TRBJ1-6, with unresolved D. The germline CDR1 and CDR2 sequences are SEHNR and FQNEAQ (reference sequence). The CDR3 runs to 15 residues. V shed 1 base and J shed 7 bases, with 11 bases lying between them.

This rearrangement joins TRBV24-1 to TRBJ2-2; 8 nucleotides line up with TRBD1. This CDR3 spans 16 amino acids. V dropped 2 bases and J dropped 6; count of bases not matched to a gene: 7. Germline assignment: CDR1 KGHDR and CDR2 SFDVKD. DNA of the CDR3: TGTGCCACCAGTGATTCCTTGACAGGGGCGGCCGGGGAGCTGTTTTTT. Residues: CATSDSLTGAAGELFF.

J is TRBJ1-1 and V is TRBV5-4, with D possibly matching TRBD1 (5 bases). Trimming removed 0 bases from V and 0 bases from J, with 9 bases in between. The V gene's germline CDR1 is SGHNT and CDR2 YYREEE (reference sequence). The CDR3 is made up of 15 amino acids. The CDR3 nucleotides read TGTGCCAGCAGCTTGGAAACGGACATGAACACTGAAGCTTTCTTT. This codes for CASSLETDMNTEAFF.

The rearrangement links TRBV29-1 to TRBJ1-2; 10 bases are shared with TRBD1. With 6 bases clipped from V and 2 bases from J, the junction kept 12 bases outside the gene matches. Per the germline V gene, CDR1 is SQVTM and CDR2 is ANQGSEA. The CDR3 runs 16 residues. CDR3 DNA sequence: TGCAGCGTCCCCAGGGGTCCGGGACAGGGGAACTATGGCTACACCTTC. Its translation is CSVPRGPGQGNYGYTF.

The rearrangement links TRBV28 to TRBJ2-7, with 7 bases fitting TRBD1. Germline loops: CDR1 MDHEN, CDR2 SYDVKM. The CDR3 runs 15 residues. V lost 2 bases, J lost 0 bases, and 4 bases stayed unmatched. CDR3 region: CASSLLGQPSYEQYF. CDR3 coding DNA: TGTGCCAGCAGTTTACTGGGACAGCCCTCCTACGAGCAGTACTTC.

This chain uses TRBV3-1 (or the pseudogene TRBV3-2) with TRBJ2-6; a possible D gene is TRBD2 (6 bases). The V and J ends lost 4 bases and 4 bases respectively, with 20 bases between them. The CDR3 loop spans 18 amino acids. CDR1 LGHDT and CDR2 YNNKEL come from the germline V gene (reference sequence). CDR3 bases: TGTGCCAGCAGCCGATCCGGAGGGGCGCTTAACGGGGCCAACGTCCTGACTTTC. The encoded protein is CASSRSGGALNGANVLTF.

The chain recombines TRBV7-9 with TRBJ2-5; D call uncertain. V lost 3 bases and J 0 bases, leaving 5 bases between the germline ends. This CDR3 comprises 13 residues. Germline-derived CDR1 and CDR2 are SEHNR and FQNEAQ (reference sequence). The CDR3 is CASSFEYQETQYF. CDR3 sequence (DNA): TGTGCCAGCAGCTTTGAGTACCAAGAGACCCAGTACTTC.

The chain couples TRBV20-1 to TRBJ2-7; TRBD2 might be the D (5 bases). In germline, CDR1 is DFQATT, CDR2 SNEGSKA (reference sequence). The CDR3 spans 10 residues. The V gene lost 5 bases and the J gene lost 12 bases, with 14 bases spanning the gap. The CDR3 region is CSARAERRYF. CDR3 bases: TGCAGTGCTCGCGCTGAGCGGCGGTACTTC.

The chain combines TRBV7-2 with TRBJ2-5; 12 bases line up with TRBD2. Germline V gene data show CDR1 as SGHTA and CDR2 as FQGNSA. The J segment lost 5 bases and the V segment lost 5 bases, leaving 6 bases of the junction unmatched. CDR3 length: 15 residues. CDR3 nucleotides: TGTGCCAGCAGCCCCAGACTAGCGGGGGTCGAGACCCAGTACTTC. Encoded protein: CASSPRLAGVETQYF.

The V call is TRBV12-5, the J call TRBJ1-2, with 7 bases fitting TRBD1. CDR3 length: 14 amino acids. Trimming took 7 bases from V and 6 from J; bases not matched to a gene: 11. Germline values: CDR1 LGHNT, CDR2 FRNRAP. CDR3 region: CASALPGQIDGYTF. DNA for the CDR3: TGTGCTAGTGCCTTGCCGGGACAGATTGATGGCTACACCTTC.

V is TRBV6-6 and J is TRBJ1-4, with TRBD1 matching 7 bases. CDR1 MNHNY and CDR2 SVGAGI come from the germline V gene (reference sequence). This CDR3 is 17 amino acids long. With 5 bases clipped from V and 0 bases from J, the junction kept 9 bases outside the gene matches. The CDR3 nucleotides are TGTGCCAGCAGTCGACGAATCACAGGGGCAACTAATGAAAAACTGTTTTTT. Translation: CASSRRITGATNEKLFF.